A selection of T cell receptor beta chains follows, all from one sample in a study of blood T cell repertoires in COVID-19. The assay was immunoSEQ multiplex PCR, and TCRdb's table has in-frame clones only and misses some. Among approximately 280,000 clones listed, under 90% were seen once. The sequenced sample was PBMCs or T cells enriched from blood (not recorded which). All receptors come from a woman in her sixties or seventies who had recovered from COVID-19. The CDR3 runs from the conserved cysteine through the conserved F or W. D genes are given only for firm matches. A clone size is listed for some rows: how often the clone was seen (once, few, many), or a class if it is expanded.

clone size	V gene	D gene	J gene	CDR3 protein	CDR3 DNA
NA	TRBV2	NA	TRBJ1-4	CASSEIRQANEKLFF	TGTGCCAGCAGTGAAATCCGGCAGGCGAATGAAAAACTGTTTTTT
NA	TRBV12-3/TRBV12-4	NA	TRBJ1-2	CASTIGGSGYTF	TGTGCCAGCACCATCGGGGGGTCGGGCTACACCTTC
few	TRBV3-1/TRBV3-2	TRBD2	TRBJ2-5	CASRLALGSGGAQYF	TGTGCCAGCAGGCTCGCACTAGGATCGGGGGGGGCCCAGTACTTC
NA	TRBV5-1	NA	TRBJ1-1	CASSLAPSGEAFF	TGCGCCAGCAGCTTGGCTCCCTCCGGGGAAGCTTTCTTT
NA	TRBV18	TRBD2	TRBJ2-2	CASSPRESSGGYAGELFF	TGTGCCAGCTCACCACGGGAGAGTAGCGGGGGCTATGCCGGGGAGCTGTTTTTT
NA	TRBV7-2	TRBD2	TRBJ2-5	CASSNSGGAETQYF	TGTGCCAGCAGCAATAGCGGGGGGGCAGAGACCCAGTACTTC
few	TRBV30	NA	TRBJ1-2	CAWSVPSVGGKGYGYTF	TGTGCCTGGAGTGTACCCAGTGTGGGGGGGAAGGGCTATGGCTACACCTTC
NA	TRBV12-3/TRBV12-4	NA	TRBJ1-2	CASSFDSYGYTF	TGTGCCAGCAGTTTTGACAGCTATGGCTACACCTTC
NA	TRBV12-5	TRBD2	TRBJ2-5	CASGLMAGAGETQYF	TGTGCTAGTGGTTTGATGGCGGGAGCGGGAGAGACCCAGTACTTC
NA	TRBV28	NA	TRBJ1-2	CASSLSGVWGYTF	TGTGCCAGCAGTTTATCCGGGGTCTGGGGCTACACCTTC
once	TRBV5-5	NA	TRBJ2-7	CASSWGTGEQYF	TGTGCCAGCAGCTGGGGTACAGGGGAGCAGTACTTC
few	TRBV6-5	NA	TRBJ1-2	CASTQGQTYGYTF	TGTGCCAGCACCCAAGGACAGACCTATGGCTACACCTTC
NA	TRBV14	NA	TRBJ2-3	CASSQELGGDTQYF	TGTGCCAGCAGCCAAGAGCTAGGTGGAGATACGCAGTATTTT
NA	TRBV5-4	NA	TRBJ1-2	CASSPLLGGGYTF	TGTGCCAGCAGCCCGCTTTTGGGGGGAGGCTACACCTTC
NA	TRBV11-2	TRBD1	TRBJ1-2	CASSPWTGGAYGYTF	TGTGCCAGCAGCCCTTGGACAGGGGGAGCCTATGGCTACACCTTC
NA	TRBV13	TRBD1	TRBJ2-7	CASSPDRARGYEQYF	TGTGCCAGCAGCCCGGACAGGGCGCGGGGCTACGAGCAGTACTTC
NA	TRBV18	TRBD1	TRBJ1-1	CASSQGADTEAFF	TGTGCCAGCTCTCAGGGGGCTGACACTGAAGCTTTCTTT
NA	TRBV7-9	NA	TRBJ1-1	CASSQQENTEAFF	TGTGCCAGCAGCCAACAGGAAAACACTGAAGCTTTCTTT
NA	TRBV5-4	TRBD2	TRBJ2-3	CASSLGLAGGVADTQYF	TGTGCCAGCAGCTTAGGACTAGCGGGGGGGGTAGCCGACACGCAGTATTTT
NA	TRBV28	NA	TRBJ2-7	CASSFNYEQYF	TGTGCCAGCAGTTTTAACTACGAGCAGTACTTC
NA	TRBV30	NA	TRBJ2-7	CAWSVRGEQYF	TGTGCCTGGAGTGTACGGGGCGAGCAGTACTTC
NA	TRBV7-9	NA	TRBJ2-2	CASREDNTGELFF	TGTGCCAGCAGGGAGGATAACACCGGGGAGCTGTTTTTT
NA	TRBV6-5	NA	TRBJ1-2	CASSYRAEGAAGGYTF	TGTGCCAGCAGTTACCGGGCCGAGGGAGCGGCGGGCGGCTACACCTTC
NA	TRBV10-1	TRBD1	TRBJ1-1	CASRLGGLDTEAFF	TGCGCCAGCAGGTTAGGGGGCTTGGACACTGAAGCTTTCTTT
NA	TRBV10-3	NA	TRBJ2-1	CAISFSQEQFF	TGTGCCATCAGTTTTAGTCAAGAGCAGTTCTTC
NA	TRBV19	TRBD2	TRBJ2-2	CASSGSGGPRAGELFF	TGTGCCAGTAGTGGTAGCGGGGGCCCTAGGGCCGGGGAGCTGTTTTTT
NA	TRBV30	NA	TRBJ2-2	CAWSVVRAGELFF	TGTGCCTGGAGTGTGGTCCGGGCCGGGGAGCTGTTTTTT
NA	TRBV11-2	NA	TRBJ2-1	CASSLPRREQFF	TGTGCCAGCAGCTTACCGAGGAGGGAGCAGTTCTTC
NA	TRBV7-3	TRBD2	TRBJ2-1	CASSPGLAGMDEQFF	TGTGCCAGCAGCCCCGGACTAGCGGGAATGGATGAGCAGTTCTTC
NA	TRBV19	NA	TRBJ1-2	CASSPSGGVYGYTF	TGTGCCAGTAGTCCCAGTGGAGGGGTCTATGGCTACACCTTC
NA	TRBV7-3	NA	TRBJ2-2	CASAGLSGELFF	TGTGCCAGCGCGGGGCTTTCGGGGGAGCTGTTTTTT
once	TRBV27	NA	TRBJ2-2	CASSLRESTGELFF	TGTGCCAGCAGTTTGCGGGAAAGCACCGGGGAGCTGTTTTTT